These 2 T cell receptor beta chains came from one sample sequenced in a study of T cells in Graves' hyperthyroidism and ophthalmopathy. TCR beta CDR3 regions were amplified from RNA transcripts. The study used the HTBI primer set for a first-round RT-PCR of the TCR CDR3. One entry per CDR3 protein, called by TCRdb with MiXCR from the multiplex PCR reads. The data contain more than 450,000 distinct CDR3 sequences, approximately 15% of them singletons. Material: blood. These receptors were obtained from a woman aged 40 to 50 with Graves' hyperthyroidism.

Many counts were recorded for this clonotype. This chain connects TRBV18 to TRBJ1-1, with 7 bases that match TRBD1. The CDR3 contains 13 residues. J was trimmed by 6 bases and V by 4 bases; bases with no gene match: 5. The V gene's germline CDR1 is KGHSH and CDR2 LQKENI. For the CDR3, the DNA is TGTGCCAGCTCACGCAGGGGGGGGGCTGAAGCTTTCTTT. This encodes CASSRRGGAEAFF.

This clonotype was observed at least ten times. The V gene is TRBV6-1, the J gene TRBJ2-7; a weak D match, TRBD2 (6 bases). V lost 1 base, J lost 7 bases, and 14 bases lay in between. The V gene's germline CDR1 is MNHNS and CDR2 SASEGT. The CDR3 has 14 residues. CDR3: CASSEETGEWEQYF. CDR3 bases: TGTGCCAGCAGTGAAGAGACGGGAGAATGGGAGCAGTACTTC.